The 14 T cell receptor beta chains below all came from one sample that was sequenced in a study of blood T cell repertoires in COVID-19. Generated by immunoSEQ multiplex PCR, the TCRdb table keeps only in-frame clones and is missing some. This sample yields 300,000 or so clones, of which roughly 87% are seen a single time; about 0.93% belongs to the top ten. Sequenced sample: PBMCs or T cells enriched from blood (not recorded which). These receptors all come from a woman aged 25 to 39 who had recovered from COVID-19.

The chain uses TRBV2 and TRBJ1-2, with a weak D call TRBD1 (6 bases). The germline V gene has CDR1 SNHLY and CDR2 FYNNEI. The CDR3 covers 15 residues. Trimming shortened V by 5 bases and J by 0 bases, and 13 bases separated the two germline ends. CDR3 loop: CASSLSRTANYGYTF. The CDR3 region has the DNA TGTGCCAGCAGTTTAAGCAGGACAGCTAACTATGGCTACACCTTC.

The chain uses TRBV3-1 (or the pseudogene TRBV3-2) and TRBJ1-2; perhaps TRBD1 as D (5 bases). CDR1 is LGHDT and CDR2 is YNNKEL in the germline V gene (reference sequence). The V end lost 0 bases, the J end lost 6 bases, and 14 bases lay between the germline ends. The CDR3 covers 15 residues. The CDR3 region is CASSQDWEGFHGYTF. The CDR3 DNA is TGTGCCAGCAGCCAAGATTGGGAGGGGTTCCATGGCTACACCTTC.

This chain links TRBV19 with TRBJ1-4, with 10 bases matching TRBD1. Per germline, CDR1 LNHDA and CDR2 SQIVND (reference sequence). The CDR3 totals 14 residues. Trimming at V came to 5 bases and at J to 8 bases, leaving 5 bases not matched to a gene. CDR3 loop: CASSDRGQGEKLFF. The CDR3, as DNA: TGTGCCAGTAGTGACAGGGGGCAGGGGGAAAAACTGTTTTTT.

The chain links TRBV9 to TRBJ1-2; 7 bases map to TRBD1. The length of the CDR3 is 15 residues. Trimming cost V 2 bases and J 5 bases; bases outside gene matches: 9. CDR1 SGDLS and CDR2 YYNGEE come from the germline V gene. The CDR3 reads CASSVQGDPAYGYTF. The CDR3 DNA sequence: TGTGCCAGCAGCGTCCAGGGGGACCCCGCGTATGGCTACACCTTC.

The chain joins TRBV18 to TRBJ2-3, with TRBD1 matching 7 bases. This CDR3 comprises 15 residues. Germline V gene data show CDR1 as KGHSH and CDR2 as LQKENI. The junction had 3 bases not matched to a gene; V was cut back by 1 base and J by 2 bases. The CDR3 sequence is CASSPLTGATDTQYF. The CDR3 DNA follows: TGTGCCAGCTCACCACTAACAGGGGCCACAGATACGCAGTATTTT.

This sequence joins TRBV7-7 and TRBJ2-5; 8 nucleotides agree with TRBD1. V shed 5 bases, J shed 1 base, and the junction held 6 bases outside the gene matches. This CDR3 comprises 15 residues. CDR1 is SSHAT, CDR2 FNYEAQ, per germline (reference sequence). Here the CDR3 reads CASSGDRGGQETQYF. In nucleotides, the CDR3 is TGTGCCAGCAGCGGCGACAGGGGAGGCCAAGAGACCCAGTACTTC.

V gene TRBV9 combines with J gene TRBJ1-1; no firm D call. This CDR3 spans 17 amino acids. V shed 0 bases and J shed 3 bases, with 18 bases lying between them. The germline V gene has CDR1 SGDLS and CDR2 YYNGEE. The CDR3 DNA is TGTGCCAGCAGCGTAGGCCTCCGGGAGAAGTGGGACACTGAAGCTTTCTTT. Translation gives CASSVGLREKWDTEAFF.

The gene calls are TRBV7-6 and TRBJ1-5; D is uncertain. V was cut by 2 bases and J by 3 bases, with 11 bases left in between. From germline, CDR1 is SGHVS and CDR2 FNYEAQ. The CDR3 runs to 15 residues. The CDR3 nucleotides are TGTGCCAGCAGCTTACGGGAGGGTACCAATCAGCCCCAGCATTTT. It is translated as CASSLREGTNQPQHF.

CDR3 bases: TGTGCCAGCAGCTTAAGGGGGCCCGGAGTAACTAATGAAAAACTGTTTTTT. Translating gives CASSLRGPGVTNEKLFF. The chain is built from TRBV7-7 and TRBJ1-4, with 7 nucleotides matching TRBD1. V was pared by 2 bases and J by 1 base, with 7 bases of the junction left unmatched. Germline CDR1 SSHAT, CDR2 FNYEAQ (reference sequence). There are 17 residues in the CDR3.

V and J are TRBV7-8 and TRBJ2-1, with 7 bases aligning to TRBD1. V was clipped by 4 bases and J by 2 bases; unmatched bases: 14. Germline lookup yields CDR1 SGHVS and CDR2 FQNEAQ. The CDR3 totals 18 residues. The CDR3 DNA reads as TGTGCCAGCAGCTCGGCCCCGACAGGGATGATGACCTACAATGAGCAGTTCTTC. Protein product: CASSSAPTGMMTYNEQFF.

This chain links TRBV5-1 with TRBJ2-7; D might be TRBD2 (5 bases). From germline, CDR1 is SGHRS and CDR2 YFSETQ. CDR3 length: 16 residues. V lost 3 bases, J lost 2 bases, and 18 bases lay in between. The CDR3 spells CASSSAVGLAAYEQYF. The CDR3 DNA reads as TGCGCCAGCAGCTCAGCTGTGGGCCTAGCCGCCTACGAGCAGTACTTC.

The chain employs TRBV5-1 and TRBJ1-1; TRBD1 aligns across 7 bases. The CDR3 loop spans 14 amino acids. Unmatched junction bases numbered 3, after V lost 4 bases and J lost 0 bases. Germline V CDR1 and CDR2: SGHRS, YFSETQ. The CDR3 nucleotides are TGCGCCAGCAGCCGGGACAGCATGAACACTGAAGCTTTCTTT. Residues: CASSRDSMNTEAFF. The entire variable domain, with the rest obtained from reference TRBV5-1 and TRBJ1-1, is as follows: KAGVTQTPRYLIKTRGQQVTLSCSPISGHRSVSWYQQTPGQGLQFLFEYFSETQRNKGNFPGRFSGRQFSNSRSEMNVSTLELGDSALYLCASSRDSMNTEAFFGQGTRLTVV.

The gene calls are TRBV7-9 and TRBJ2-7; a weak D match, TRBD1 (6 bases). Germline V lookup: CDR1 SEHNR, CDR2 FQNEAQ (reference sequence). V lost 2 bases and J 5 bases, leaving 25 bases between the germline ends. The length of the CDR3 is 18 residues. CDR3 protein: CASSLNRALTGFADEQYF. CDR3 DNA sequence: TGTGCCAGCAGCTTAAACAGGGCGCTAACTGGGTTCGCCGACGAGCAGTACTTC.

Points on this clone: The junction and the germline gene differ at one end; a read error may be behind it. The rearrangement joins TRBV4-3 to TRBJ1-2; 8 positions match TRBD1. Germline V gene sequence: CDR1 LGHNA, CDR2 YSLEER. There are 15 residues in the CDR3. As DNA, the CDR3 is TGCGCCAGTAGCCCGAGATTGACAGGGGACAACGGCTACACCTTC. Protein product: CASSPRLTGDNGYTF.